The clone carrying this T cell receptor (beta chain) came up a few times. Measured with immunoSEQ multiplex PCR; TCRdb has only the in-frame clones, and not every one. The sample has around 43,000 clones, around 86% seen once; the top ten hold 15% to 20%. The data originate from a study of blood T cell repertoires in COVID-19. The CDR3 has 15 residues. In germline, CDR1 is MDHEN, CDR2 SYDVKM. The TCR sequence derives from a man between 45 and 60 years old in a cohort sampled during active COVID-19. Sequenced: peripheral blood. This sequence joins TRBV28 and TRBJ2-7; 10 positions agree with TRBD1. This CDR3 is CASKGGTGVSYEQYF. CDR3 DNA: TGTGCATCCAAGGGGGGGACAGGGGTGTCCTACGAGCAGTACTTC.